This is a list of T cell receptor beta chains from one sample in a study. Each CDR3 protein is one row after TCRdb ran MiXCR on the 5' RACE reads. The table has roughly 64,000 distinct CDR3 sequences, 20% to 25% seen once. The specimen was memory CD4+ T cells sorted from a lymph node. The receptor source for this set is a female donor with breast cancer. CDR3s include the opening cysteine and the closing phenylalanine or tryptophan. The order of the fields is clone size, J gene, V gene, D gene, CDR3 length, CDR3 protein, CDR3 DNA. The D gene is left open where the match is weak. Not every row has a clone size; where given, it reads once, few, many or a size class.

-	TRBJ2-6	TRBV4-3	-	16	CASSPGPASGANVLTF	TGCGCCAGCAGCCCCGGACCAGCCTCTGGGGCCAACGTCCTGACTTTC
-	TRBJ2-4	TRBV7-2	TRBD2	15	CASSLGGLAENIQYF	TGTGCCAGCAGCCTTGGCGGACTAGCCGAAAACATTCAGTACTTC
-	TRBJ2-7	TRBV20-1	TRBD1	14	CSASLTGGRSEQYF	TGCAGTGCTAGTCTTACAGGGGGCAGAAGCGAGCAGTACTTC
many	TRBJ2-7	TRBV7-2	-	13	CASSLRSPYEQYF	TGTGCCAGCAGCTTAAGGTCACCCTACGAGCAGTACTTC
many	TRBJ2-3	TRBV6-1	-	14	CASSEQAFTDTQYF	TGTGCCAGCAGTGAGCAAGCCTTCACAGATACGCAGTATTTT
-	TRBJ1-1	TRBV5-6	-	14	CASSWGRQAREAFF	TGTGCCAGCAGCTGGGGTCGACAGGCCCGTGAAGCTTTCTTT
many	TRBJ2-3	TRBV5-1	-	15	CASSLALTDTDTQYF	TGCGCCAGCAGCTTGGCCTTGACAGACACAGATACGCAGTATTTT
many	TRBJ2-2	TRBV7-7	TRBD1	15	CASSLGTGFSGELFF	TGTGCTAGCAGCTTGGGGACAGGGTTCAGCGGGGAGCTGTTTTTT
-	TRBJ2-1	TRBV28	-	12	CASSLGGASVFF	TGTGCCAGCAGTTTGGGGGGGGCTAGCGTGTTCTTC
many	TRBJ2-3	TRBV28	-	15	CASSFGTADTDTQYF	TGTGCCAGCAGTTTTGGTACGGCGGACACAGATACGCAGTATTTT
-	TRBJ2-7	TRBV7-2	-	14	CASSFLGRSYEQYF	TGTGCCAGCAGCTTTTTGGGCCGTAGTTACGAGCAGTACTTC
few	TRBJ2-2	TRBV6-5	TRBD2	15	CASLRTSGSTGELFF	TGTGCCAGCCTACGTACTAGCGGGAGTACCGGGGAGCTGTTTTTT
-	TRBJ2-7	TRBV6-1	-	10	CASSDYEQYF	TGTGCCAGCAGTGACTACGAGCAGTACTTC
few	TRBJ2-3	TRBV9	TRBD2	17	CASSPGLAGGLTDTQYF	TGTGCCAGCAGCCCGGGACTAGCGGGAGGGCTCACAGATACGCAGTATTTT
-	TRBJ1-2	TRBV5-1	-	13	CASSLDPGYGYTF	TGCGCCAGCAGCTTGGATCCCGGCTATGGCTACACCTTC
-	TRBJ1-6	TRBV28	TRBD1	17	CASSFLPQGDLVSPLHF	TGTGCCAGCAGTTTCCTCCCCCAGGGGGATCTAGTCTCACCCCTCCACTTT
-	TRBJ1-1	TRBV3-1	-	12	CASSQAGYEAFF	TGTGCCAGCAGCCAAGCTGGTTACGAAGCTTTCTTT
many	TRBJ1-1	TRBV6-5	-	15	CASSSTWGDGTEAFF	TGTGCCAGCAGTTCAACATGGGGTGACGGCACTGAAGCTTTCTTT
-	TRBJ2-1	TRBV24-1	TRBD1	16	CATSDPRDRSYNEQFF	TGTGCCACCAGTGATCCCCGGGACAGATCCTACAATGAGCAGTTCTTC
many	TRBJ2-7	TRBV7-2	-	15	CASSLEAGTSYEQYF	TGTGCCAGCAGCTTAGAAGCAGGGACCTCCTACGAGCAGTACTTC
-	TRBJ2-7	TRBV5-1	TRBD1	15	CASRDTGTGTYEQYF	TGCGCCAGCAGGGACACCGGGACAGGGACCTACGAGCAGTACTTC
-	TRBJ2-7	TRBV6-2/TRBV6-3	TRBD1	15	CASTLGTGGWYEQYF	TGTGCCAGCACCTTAGGGACAGGGGGTTGGTACGAGCAGTACTTC
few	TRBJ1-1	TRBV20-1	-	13	CSARGEGGTEAFF	TGCAGTGCTAGAGGGGAGGGAGGGACTGAAGCTTTCTTT
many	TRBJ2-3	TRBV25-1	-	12	CASRDSTDTQYF	TGTGCCAGCCGGGACAGCACAGATACGCAGTATTTT
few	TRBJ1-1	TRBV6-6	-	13	CASSYGKNTEAFF	TGTGCCAGCAGTTATGGCAAGAACACTGAAGCTTTCTTT
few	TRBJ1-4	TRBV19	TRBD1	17	CASSVGQALPSVEKLFF	TGTGCCAGTAGTGTCGGACAGGCGCTCCCTTCGGTTGAAAAACTGTTTTTT
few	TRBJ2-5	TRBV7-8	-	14	CASSLGTAQETQYF	TGTGCCAGCAGCTTAGGGACAGCGCAAGAGACCCAGTACTTC
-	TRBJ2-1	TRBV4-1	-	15	CASSLGTQDYNERFF	TGCGCCAGCAGCCTCGGGACGCAGGACTACAATGAGCGGTTCTTC
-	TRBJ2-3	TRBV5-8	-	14	CASRALISADTQYF	TGTGCCAGTAGAGCCCTAATTAGCGCAGATACGCAGTATTTT
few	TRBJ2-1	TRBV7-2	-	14	CASSQSAGPNEQFF	TGTGCCAGCAGCCAGAGTGCAGGGCCTAATGAGCAGTTCTTC
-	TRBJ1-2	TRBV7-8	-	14	CASSRGWGVDGYTF	TGTGCCAGCAGCCGTGGTTGGGGTGTGGATGGCTACACCTTC
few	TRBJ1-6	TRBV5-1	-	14	CASSRAGTNSPLHF	TGCGCCAGCAGCCGTGCCGGGACTAATTCACCCCTCCACTTT
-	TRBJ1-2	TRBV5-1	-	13	CASRPQVNYGYTF	TGCGCCAGCAGGCCCCAGGTGAACTATGGCTACACCTTC
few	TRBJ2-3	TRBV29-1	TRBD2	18	CSFSGLAGATLGSDTQYF	TGCAGCTTCTCGGGACTAGCGGGAGCAACCCTTGGGTCAGATACGCAGTATTTT
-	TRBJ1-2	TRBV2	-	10	CASSEYGYTF	TGTGCCAGCAGTGAATATGGCTACACCTTC
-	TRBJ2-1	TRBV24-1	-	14	CATSGEGDWNEQFF	TGTGCCACCAGTGGGGAGGGGGATTGGAATGAGCAGTTCTTC
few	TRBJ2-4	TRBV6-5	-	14	CASSYRGVGDIQYF	TGTGCCAGCAGTTACAGGGGGGTCGGGGACATTCAGTACTTC
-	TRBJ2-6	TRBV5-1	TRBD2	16	CASSFAGGPGANVLTF	TGCGCCAGCAGCTTTGCGGGAGGGCCTGGGGCCAACGTCCTGACTTTC
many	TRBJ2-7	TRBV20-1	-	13	CSAPSTDAHEQYF	TGCAGTGCCCCCAGCACGGACGCACACGAGCAGTACTTC
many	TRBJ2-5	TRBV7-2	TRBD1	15	CASSVSGTGQETQYF	TGTGCCAGCAGTGTTTCTGGGACAGGGCAAGAGACCCAGTACTTC
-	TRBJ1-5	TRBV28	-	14	CASSSALAQQPQHF	TGTGCCAGCAGTTCCGCCCTCGCTCAGCAGCCCCAGCATTTT
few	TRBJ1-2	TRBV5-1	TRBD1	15	CASSLFTGGSNGYTF	TGCGCCAGCAGCTTGTTCACAGGGGGATCCAATGGCTACACCTTC
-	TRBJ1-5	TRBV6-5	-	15	CASSPYSERGQPQHF	TGTGCCAGCAGTCCGTACTCAGAGAGGGGACAGCCCCAGCATTTT
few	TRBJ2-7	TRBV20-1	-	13	CSARGRGAWEQYF	TGCAGTGCTAGAGGGAGGGGTGCTTGGGAGCAGTACTTC
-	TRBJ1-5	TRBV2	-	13	CASSPDSNQPQHF	TGTGCCAGCAGTCCAGATAGCAATCAGCCCCAGCATTTT
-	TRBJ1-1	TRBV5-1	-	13	CASSLEQPTEAFF	TGCGCCAGCAGCTTGGAACAACCCACTGAAGCTTTCTTT
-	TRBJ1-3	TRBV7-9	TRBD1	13	CTSSPGQANTIYF	TGTACCAGCAGCCCGGGACAGGCAAACACCATATATTTT
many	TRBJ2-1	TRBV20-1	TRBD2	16	CSASLSGLAGDNEQFF	TGCAGTGCTAGTTTATCGGGACTAGCGGGGGACAATGAGCAGTTCTTC